The rows below give T cell receptor beta chains drawn from one sample of a study of T-cell memory formation after mild COVID-19. TCRdb itself ran the 5' RACE reads through MiXCR, one entry per CDR3 protein. The data show just under 550,000 distinct CDR3 sequences, about a fifth seen once. Sample: PBMCs or a T cell subset sorted from them (not recorded which). The origin of the receptors is an adult woman who had mild COVID-19 (a few samples of this study predate the infection). Cell type and time point are not known. CDR3s include the opening cysteine and the closing phenylalanine or tryptophan. Fields, in order: J gene, clone size, D gene, V gene, CDR3 DNA, CDR3 protein. D genes are given only for firm matches. For some rows the clone size is stated as once, few or many, or as a class when expanded; others skip it.

>TRBJ2-7|few|TRBD2|TRBV25-1
TGTGCCAGCAGTGTTACTAGCGGAACCTACGAGCAGTACTTC
CASSVTSGTYEQYF
>TRBJ2-1|few|NA|TRBV7-9
TGTGCCAGCAGCTTATCCACCAGGGCCGCCAACTACAATGAGCAGTTCTTC
CASSLSTRAANYNEQFF
>TRBJ2-4|NA|NA|TRBV12-3/TRBV12-4
TGTGCCAGCAGTTGGGGGGACAGCAAAAACATTCAGTACTTC
CASSWGDSKNIQYF
>TRBJ2-1|many|NA|TRBV15
TGTGCCACCAGCAGGTCCCGCGTGGGATATGAGCAGTTCTTC
CATSRSRVGYEQFF
>TRBJ1-2|NA|NA|TRBV9
TGTGCCAGCAGCCCAGACGAGGGTGGCTACACCTTC
CASSPDEGGYTF
>TRBJ2-5|NA|NA|TRBV2
TGTGCCAGCAGTGAAGGATTGGAGAAGACCCAGTACTTC
CASSEGLEKTQYF
>TRBJ2-3|few|TRBD2|TRBV7-8
TGTGCCAGCAGCTTAGTCCTAGCGGGACACACAGATACGCAGTATTTT
CASSLVLAGHTDTQYF
>TRBJ1-4|NA|NA|TRBV4-1
TGCGCCAGCAGCCAACAGCCATTAAGAGAAAAACTGTTTTTT
CASSQQPLREKLFF
>TRBJ1-1|once|NA|TRBV3-1
TGTGCCAGCAGCTCTCGGGCCCTGACGAACACTGAAGCTTTCTTT
CASSSRALTNTEAFF
>TRBJ2-1|NA|NA|TRBV5-1
TGCGCCAGCAGCTTGTCCGACAGTTACAATGAGCAGTTCTTC
CASSLSDSYNEQFF
>TRBJ1-4|NA|TRBD1|TRBV7-9
TGTGCCAGCAGCTTCAGACAGGGGAGAGGGGAAAAACTGTTTTTT
CASSFRQGRGEKLFF
>TRBJ1-1|few|TRBD1|TRBV7-3
TGTGCCAGCAGCACCGGGACAGGGGGCGAAGCTTTCTTT
CASSTGTGGEAFF
>TRBJ2-4|NA|TRBD2|TRBV20-1
TGCAGTGCTACTCAGCGGGAGGGAACCTTAGCCAAAAACATTCAGTACTTC
CSATQREGTLAKNIQYF
>TRBJ2-5|NA|NA|TRBV12-5
TGTGCTAGTGGTTTGGGGGGTTCCTTAACTCAAGAGACCCAGTACTTC
CASGLGGSLTQETQYF